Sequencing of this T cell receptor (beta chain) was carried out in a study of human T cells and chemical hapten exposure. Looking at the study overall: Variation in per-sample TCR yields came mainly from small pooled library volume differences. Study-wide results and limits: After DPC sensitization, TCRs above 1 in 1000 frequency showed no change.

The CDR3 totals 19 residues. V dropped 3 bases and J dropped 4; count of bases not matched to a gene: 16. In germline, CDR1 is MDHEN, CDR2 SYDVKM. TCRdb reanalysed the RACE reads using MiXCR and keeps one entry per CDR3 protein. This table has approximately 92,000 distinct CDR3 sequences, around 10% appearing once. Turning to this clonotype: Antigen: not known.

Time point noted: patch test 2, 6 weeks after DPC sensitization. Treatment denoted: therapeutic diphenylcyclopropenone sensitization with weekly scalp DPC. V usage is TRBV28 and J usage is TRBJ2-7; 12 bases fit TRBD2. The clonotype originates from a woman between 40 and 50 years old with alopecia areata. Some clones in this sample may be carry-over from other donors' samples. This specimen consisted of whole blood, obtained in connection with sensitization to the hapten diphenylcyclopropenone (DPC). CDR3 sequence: CASSFPPGLAGRIGYEQYF. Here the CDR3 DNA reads TGTGCCAGCAGTTTTCCACCGGGACTAGCGGGTAGGATCGGGTACGAGCAGTACTTC.